The 29 T cell receptor beta chains given below trace back to one sample, sequenced in a study of cytotoxic CD8 clonotypes in ibrutinib-treated CLL. Assay used: immunoSEQ multiplex PCR; TCRdb lists only in-frame clones, some missing. The sample consists of almost 85,000 clones, about 86% of them appearing once. This sample comprised PBMCs, obtained before ibrutinib treatment. The receptors stem from a human donor with chronic lymphocytic leukemia.

This rearrangement joins TRBV7-9 to TRBJ1-5, with TRBD1 matching 7 bases. The germline V gene encodes CDR1 SEHNR and CDR2 FQNEAQ (reference sequence). V was pared by 2 bases and J by 4 bases, with 8 bases of the junction left unmatched. This CDR3 comprises 16 residues. The CDR3 spells CASSLMGRGKNQPQHF. The DNA of the CDR3 is TGTGCCAGCAGCTTAATGGGCAGGGGGAAGAATCAGCCCCAGCATTTT.

This rearrangement joins TRBV4-1 to TRBJ2-3; 9 bases fit TRBD1. Trimming removed 0 bases from V and 4 bases from J; junction bases left unmatched: 8. Germline loops: CDR1 MGHRA, CDR2 YSYEKL. The CDR3 extends over 17 amino acids. CDR3 loop: CASSQDEGQGFADTQYF. CDR3 nucleotides: TGCGCCAGCAGCCAAGATGAAGGACAGGGGTTTGCAGATACGCAGTATTTT.

This clone was counted a single time. CDR3 sequence (DNA): TGTGCCACCAGCAGCAGGGGAGACGAGCAGTACTTC. Its translation is CATSSRGDEQYF. The chain has TRBV15 and TRBJ2-7; TRBD1 is a possible D gene (6 bases). Germline V gives CDR1 LNHNV, CDR2 YYDKDF (reference sequence). V lost 3 bases and J lost 5, with 8 bases in between. The CDR3 is made up of 12 amino acids.

The rearrangement links TRBV28 to TRBJ2-7; 8 nucleotides line up with TRBD2. The germline V gene has CDR1 MDHEN and CDR2 SYDVKM. Trimming cost V 5 bases and J 3 bases; bases outside gene matches: 12. The CDR3 spans 16 residues. Here the CDR3 reads CASSTRTGGFSYEQYF. CDR3 bases: TGTGCCAGCAGTACCCGGACGGGAGGGTTCAGCTACGAGCAGTACTTC.

This chain links TRBV19 with TRBJ2-1, with 13 bases identical to TRBD2. V gave up 5 bases and J gave up 7 bases; unmatched junction bases: 8. There are 16 residues in the CDR3. Germline V CDR1 and CDR2: LNHDA, SQIVND (reference sequence). The CDR3 DNA reads TGTGCCAGTAGTTTCCGACTAGCGGGAGGTAGGAATGAGCAGTTCTTC. It is translated as CASSFRLAGGRNEQFF.

This clone was detected once. This chain links TRBV18 with TRBJ2-5, with D possibly TRBD2 on 5 matching bases. V was trimmed by 3 bases and J by 10 bases, leaving 9 bases between them. The germline V gene has CDR1 KGHSH and CDR2 LQKENI. CDR3 length equals 11 residues. CDR3 protein: CASSPGEGQYF. The DNA of the CDR3 is TGTGCCAGCTCACCCGGAGAGGGCCAGTACTTC.

This clone was seen once. The chain links TRBV6-1 to TRBJ1-1; D is ambiguous. This CDR3 has 11 residues. The germline V gene encodes CDR1 MNHNS and CDR2 SASEGT. Trimming removed 8 bases at V and 1 base at J, with 5 bases between. CDR3 sequence reads: CASDWNTEAFF. The DNA for the CDR3 is TGTGCCAGCGACTGGAACACTGAAGCTTTCTTT.

The chain recombines TRBV18 with TRBJ2-7; 10 bases are a match to TRBD1. The CDR3 consists of 15 residues. Germline trimming cut 5 bases from V and 1 base from J; bases unmatched to any gene: 5. CDR1 is KGHSH, CDR2 LQKENI, per germline. In nucleotides, the CDR3 is TGTGCCAGCTCATCGCCGGGACAGGGGTCCTACGAGCAGTACTTC. As protein: CASSSPGQGSYEQYF.

This chain uses TRBV6-4 with TRBJ2-2; D might be TRBD1 (6 bases). The V end lost 3 bases, the J end lost 4 bases, and 12 bases lay between the germline ends. The V gene's germline CDR1 is MRHNA and CDR2 SNTAGT. The CDR3 loop spans 15 amino acids. This chain's CDR3 is CASSETGYRTGELFF. The CDR3, as DNA: TGTGCCAGCAGTGAGACAGGTTATCGCACCGGGGAGCTGTTTTTT.

The genes are TRBV4-1 and TRBJ2-7; D remains ambiguous. The V end was cut by 1 base, the J end by 4 bases, with 23 bases between. The CDR3 runs to 18 residues. Germline CDR1 and CDR2: MGHRA and YSYEKL. The chain's CDR3 is CASSQAYLEFAIRYEQYF. CDR3 DNA: TGCGCCAGCAGCCAAGCATACTTGGAATTTGCGATTCGGTACGAGCAGTACTTC.

The chain uses TRBV2 and TRBJ2-1; 8 bases are a match to TRBD1. The CDR3 length is 13 residues. With V trimmed by 9 bases and J by 2 bases, 3 bases remained unmatched. Germline CDR1 and CDR2: SNHLY and FYNNEI. The CDR3 loop reads CARGQVAYNEQFF. DNA for the CDR3: TGTGCCAGGGGACAGGTTGCCTACAATGAGCAGTTCTTC.

V and J are TRBV5-5 and TRBJ2-7; TRBD2 aligns across 7 bases. This CDR3 is 17 amino acids long. Per germline, CDR1 SGHKS and CDR2 YYEKEE (reference sequence). Trimming took 0 bases from V and 7 from J; bases not matched to a gene: 16. The DNA of the CDR3 is TGTGCCAGCAGCTTGGAAGGGGCTAGCGGCAAGAGGGGAGAGCAGTACTTC. Its translation: CASSLEGASGKRGEQYF.

This sequence joins TRBV5-1 and TRBJ1-1; the D is unclear. This CDR3 is 15 amino acids long. The V gene lost 0 bases and the J gene lost 4 bases, with 13 bases spanning the gap. Germline V lookup: CDR1 SGHRS, CDR2 YFSETQ. CDR3 in DNA: TGCGCCAGCAGCTTGGTTCCGGAGTGGACCACTGAAGCTTTCTTT. Amino acid sequence: CASSLVPEWTTEAFF.

The V gene is TRBV27, the J gene TRBJ1-5, with TRBD1 as a possible D gene (5 bases). Between the trimmed V and J ends, which lost 5 bases and 5 bases, there was a span of 16 bases. CDR1 MNHEY and CDR2 SMNVEV come from the germline V gene (reference sequence). The CDR3 has 15 amino acids. As DNA, the CDR3 is TGTGCCAGCAGTCCACGTTCAGGGTCCGATCAGCCCCAGCATTTT. Protein sequence: CASSPRSGSDQPQHF.

The V call is TRBV25-1, the J call TRBJ2-3; 8 bases are a match to TRBD2. CDR3 size: 15 residues. The trim removed 3 bases at V and 0 bases at J, leaving 2 bases unmatched. Germline CDR1 MGHDK, CDR2 SYGVNS. CDR3 loop: CASSDASGSTDTQYF. In DNA, the CDR3 is TGTGCCAGCAGTGACGCTAGCGGGAGCACAGATACGCAGTATTTT.

The chain is built from TRBV2 and TRBJ2-5; D may be TRBD1 (5 bases). The germline V gene encodes CDR1 SNHLY and CDR2 FYNNEI. The CDR3 runs 14 residues. Deletions cut 5 bases from V and 2 bases from J, with 12 bases between. The DNA of the CDR3 is TGTGCCAGCAGTTCCCAACAGGAACAAGAGACCCAGTACTTC. Amino acids: CASSSQQEQETQYF.

V is TRBV6-1 and J is TRBJ2-2; D uncertain. This CDR3 has 16 amino acids. The germline V gene encodes CDR1 MNHNS and CDR2 SASEGT. The V gene lost 0 bases and the J gene lost 2 bases, with 10 bases spanning the gap. The CDR3 sequence is CASSEAFFGNTGELFF. For the CDR3, the DNA is TGTGCCAGCAGTGAAGCCTTTTTTGGAAACACCGGGGAGCTGTTTTTT.

The rearrangement links TRBV10-3 to TRBJ2-1; 12 bases line up with TRBD2. There are 16 residues in the CDR3. Germline trimming cut 6 bases from V and 5 bases from J; bases unmatched to any gene: 8. In germline, CDR1 is ENHRY, CDR2 SYGVKD. The CDR3 spells CAIRSTSGSDDNEQFF. The CDR3 bases are TGTGCCATCAGGTCGACTAGCGGGAGTGATGACAATGAGCAGTTCTTC.

The chain couples TRBV5-6 to TRBJ2-3; tentative D call: TRBD1 (5 bases). Germline CDR1 and CDR2: SGHDT and YYEEEE. CDR3 length: 15 residues. V lost 0 bases and J 4 bases, leaving 12 bases between the germline ends. Written as DNA, the CDR3 is TGTGCCAGCAGCTTGGCAGGGTTTGAGCCAGATACGCAGTATTTT. It specifies CASSLAGFEPDTQYF. The variable domain in full, completed from reference TRBV5-6 and TRBJ2-3, reads DAGVTQSPTHLIKTRGQQVTLRCSPKSGHDTVSWYQQALGQGPQFIFQYYEEEERQRGNFPDRFSGHQFPNYSSELNVNALLLGDSALYLCASSLAGFEPDTQYFGPGTRLTVL.

The CDR3 protein is CASSTILALGTDTQYF. CDR3 nucleotide sequence: TGTGCCAGCAGCACAATACTAGCGCTTGGCACAGATACGCAGTATTTT. This chain uses TRBV7-2 with TRBJ2-3, with 7 positions matching TRBD2. Germline CDR1 reads SGHTA; CDR2 reads FQGNSA. The CDR3 spans 16 residues. Trimming at V came to 5 bases and at J to 1 base, leaving 9 bases not matched to a gene.

The chain is built from TRBV9 and TRBJ1-4; D possibly corresponds to TRBD1 (6 bases). This CDR3 spans 14 amino acids. The V end lost 4 bases, the J end lost 8 bases, and 15 bases lay between the germline ends. Germline V gene data show CDR1 as SGDLS and CDR2 as YYNGEE. The CDR3 loop reads CASSPTGLGEKLFF. CDR3 sequence (DNA): TGTGCCAGCAGCCCGACAGGTTTAGGAGAAAAACTGTTTTTT.

V gene TRBV30 combines with J gene TRBJ1-1; D is undetermined. This CDR3 has 13 amino acids. The germline CDR1 and CDR2 sequences are GTSNPN and SVGIG (reference sequence). Trimming stripped 0 bases from V and 5 bases from J, with 10 bases between. CDR3 amino acids: CAWSVSGGTEAFF. The CDR3 DNA sequence: TGTGCCTGGAGTGTCTCCGGAGGGACTGAAGCTTTCTTT. The variable domain in full, with the rest retrieved from reference TRBV30 and TRBJ1-1, is SQTIHQWPATLVQPVGSPLSLECTVEGTSNPNLYWYRQAAGRGLQLLFYSVGIGQISSEVPQNLSASRPQDRQFILSSKKLLLSDSGFYLCAWSVSGGTEAFFGQGTRLTVV.

This clone showed up just once. The rearrangement uses TRBV10-3 and TRBJ1-1; perhaps TRBD1 as D (6 bases). The V end was cut by 3 bases, the J end by 3 bases, with 11 bases between. Germline V gene lookup returns CDR1 ENHRY and CDR2 SYGVKD. CDR3 length equals 14 residues. CDR3 DNA: TGTGCCATCAGTGACAGGGGAACTTACACTGAAGCTTTCTTT. Amino acid sequence: CAISDRGTYTEAFF.

This clone is large by share. This rearrangement joins TRBV29-1 to TRBJ2-7; D could derive from TRBD1 or TRBD2 (6 bases each). CDR1 and CDR2 (germline): SQVTM, ANQGSEA. Trimming pared 6 bases from V and 5 bases from J, leaving 14 bases between. This CDR3 has 12 residues. The CDR3 nucleotides are TGCAGCGTGAAAGGGGGGTCCCACGAGCAGTACTTC. It is translated as CSVKGGSHEQYF.

The chain uses TRBV11-3 and TRBJ1-1, with a weak D call TRBD1 (5 bases). The ends were cut back, 0 bases at V and 0 bases at J, with 8 bases in the middle. The CDR3 covers 15 residues. CDR1 and CDR2 from the germline V gene are SGHNT and YENEEA. The CDR3 loop reads CASSLDGGLNTEAFF. As DNA, the CDR3 is TGTGCCAGCAGCTTAGATGGGGGTTTGAACACTGAAGCTTTCTTT. Full variable domain (missing parts from reference TRBV11-3 and TRBJ1-1): EAGVVQSPRYKIIEKKQPVAFWCNPISGHNTLYWYLQNLGQGPELLIRYENEEAVDDSQLPKDRFSAERLKGVDSTLKIQPAELGDSAVYLCASSLDGGLNTEAFFGQGTRLTVV.

The chain uses TRBV10-3 and TRBJ2-1; 8 bases are a match to TRBD1. V gave up 5 bases and J gave up 4 bases; unmatched junction bases: 10. The CDR3 has 16 residues. CDR1 ENHRY and CDR2 SYGVKD come from the germline V gene. The CDR3 reads CAISNTGDRYYNEQFF. The CDR3 DNA sequence: TGTGCCATCAGTAATACCGGGGACAGGTATTACAATGAGCAGTTCTTC.

V gene TRBV5-1 combines with J gene TRBJ2-7; possibly TRBD1 for D (5 bases). The CDR3 loop spans 14 amino acids. The germline CDR1 and CDR2 sequences are SGHRS and YFSETQ. The V and J ends lost 0 bases and 5 bases respectively, with 12 bases between them. In DNA, the CDR3 is TGCGCCAGCAGCTTGGCAGTGGGGCGGCACGAGCAGTACTTC. Its protein product is CASSLAVGRHEQYF.

This clone was observed a handful of times. J is TRBJ1-5 and V is TRBV18; 7 nucleotides align to TRBD1. Trimming removed 3 bases from V and 0 bases from J; junction bases left unmatched: 8. The length of the CDR3 is 17 residues. Germline CDR1 reads KGHSH; CDR2 reads LQKENI. The CDR3 nucleotides are TGTGCCAGCTCACCGAGCCAGGGGGGCTATAGCAATCAGCCCCAGCATTTT. Residues: CASSPSQGGYSNQPQHF.

The chain links TRBV6-5 to TRBJ1-1; D remains unclear. Germline V gene lookup returns CDR1 MNHEY and CDR2 SVGAGI. The CDR3 is made up of 13 amino acids. With 8 bases removed from V and 3 bases from J, the gap between germline ends came to 13 bases. DNA of the CDR3: TGTGCCAGCCTCGAGGGCCCGGACACTGAAGCTTTCTTT. Translated, it gives CASLEGPDTEAFF.